This T cell receptor (beta chain) emerged from a study of T cells in localized non-small cell lung cancer. This clone is a singleton in its sample. Its antigen remains unknown. Study-wide results and limits: Only one tumor region went through sequencing, so heterogeneity may still be there. A raised T cell density in blood coincided with lengthier overall survival. In uninvolved adjacent lung, T cell clonality reached its highest value, exceeding tumor.

Per germline, CDR1 SQVTM and CDR2 ANQGSEA. V trimming: 3 bases; J trimming: 5 bases; junction bases outside the gene matches: 6. This CDR3 spans 13 amino acids. Generated by immunoSEQ multiplex PCR, the TCRdb table keeps only in-frame clones and is missing some. The sample includes about 3,000 clones, 35% to 50% of them seen just once. This sequence was found in a male donor at least 60 years old with stage I squamous cell lung carcinoma. The sequences come from lung tumor tissue, collected before any cancer treatment. This chain connects TRBV29-1 to TRBJ1-1; 7 positions match TRBD1. CDR3 nucleotides: TGCAGCGTTGATGCAGGGGGATTTACTGAAGCTTTCTTT. This codes for CSVDAGGFTEAFF.